The 11 T cell receptor beta chains below all came from one sample that was sequenced in a study of spatial heterogeneity in lung cancer. TCRdb recomputed calls from the 5' RACE reads with MiXCR, one row per CDR3 protein. The data show 60,000 to 90,000 distinct CDR3 sequences, roughly 14% seen once. This sample's time point: sample taken at primary tumor resection. Sequencing covered unsorted whole RNA taken from tumor, nontumor lung or frozen PBMC. The material sequenced was PBMCs, taken at surgery. The source is a male donor with early-stage non-small cell lung cancer.

This clonotype has ten or more counts. This chain links TRBV5-5 with TRBJ1-6; D not resolved. The CDR3 has 14 amino acids. Per germline, CDR1 SGHKS and CDR2 YYEKEE (reference sequence). Trimming pared 4 bases from V and 0 bases from J, leaving 5 bases between. The CDR3 reads CASSLSSYNSPLHF. CDR3 nucleotides: TGTGCCAGCAGCCTCAGCTCCTATAATTCACCCCTCCACTTT. Full variable domain (rest looked up from reference TRBV5-5 and TRBJ1-6): DAGVTQSPTHLIKTRGQQVTLRCSPISGHKSVSWYQQVLGQGPQFIFQYYEKEERGRGNFPDRFSARQFPNYSSELNVNALLLGDSALYLCASSLSSYNSPLHFGNGTRLTVT.

The chain is built from TRBV20-1 and TRBJ2-1, with 14 bases identical to TRBD2. The junction had 13 bases not matched to a gene; V was cut back by 1 base and J by 2 bases. This CDR3 contains 20 residues. Germline-derived CDR1 and CDR2 are DFQATT and SNEGSKA (reference sequence). The CDR3 DNA reads as TGCAGTGCTAGAGGAGTAGGGACTAGCGGGAGAGAGGTCGCCTACAATGAGCAGTTCTTC. Protein: CSARGVGTSGREVAYNEQFF.

This clonotype was observed a few times. This chain connects TRBV9 to TRBJ2-3, with 9 nucleotides matching TRBD1. This CDR3 region has 16 residues. V trimming: 4 bases; J trimming: 1 base; junction bases outside the gene matches: 7. Germline CDR1 is SGDLS and CDR2 is YYNGEE. The CDR3 is CASSTPDRGGTDTQYF. CDR3 sequence (DNA): TGTGCCAGCAGCACCCCGGACAGGGGTGGCACAGATACGCAGTATTTT.

The V call is TRBV19, the J call TRBJ2-2; 9 nucleotides line up with TRBD2. Germline loops: CDR1 LNHDA, CDR2 SQIVND (reference sequence). The CDR3 spans 14 residues. V was pared by 6 bases and J by 3 bases, with 2 bases of the junction left unmatched. CDR3 in amino acids: CASRRLADTGELFF. The CDR3 DNA sequence: TGTGCCAGTAGACGACTAGCGGACACCGGGGAGCTGTTTTTT.

This clonotype was detected a few times. The chain combines TRBV5-5 with TRBJ2-3; 9 positions match TRBD2. The CDR3 totals 15 residues. Germline trimming cut 4 bases from V and 5 bases from J; bases unmatched to any gene: 8. Germline CDR1 and CDR2: SGHKS and YYEKEE (reference sequence). The CDR3 nucleotides are TGTGCCAGCAGCCAGTTAGCGGGAGATAAAGATACGCAGTATTTT. It translates to CASSQLAGDKDTQYF.

This clonotype has only a few counts. J is TRBJ2-3 and V is TRBV20-1; 9 bases agree with TRBD1. V shed 5 bases and J 5 bases; nucleotides not matched to a gene: 14. Germline V gene sequence: CDR1 DFQATT, CDR2 SNEGSKA (reference sequence). The CDR3 runs to 16 residues. This CDR3 reads CSAPSLGQGGRDTQYF. CDR3 coding DNA: TGCAGTGCTCCCTCGTTGGGACAGGGTGGAAGAGATACGCAGTATTTT.

This clonotype was detected only a few times. The CDR3 DNA is TGTGCCAGCAGTGACGGACAGGGGAACTATGGCTACACCTTC. Translated: CASSDGQGNYGYTF. The chain has TRBV2 and TRBJ1-2; 9 bases match TRBD1. V was pared by 3 bases and J by 2 bases, with 1 base of the junction left unmatched. This CDR3 has 14 amino acids. Germline V CDR1 and CDR2: SNHLY, FYNNEI.

A few counts support this clonotype. The CDR3 reads CAWSVQTSGSYEQYF. CDR3 nucleotides: TGTGCCTGGAGTGTACAAACTAGCGGTTCCTACGAGCAGTACTTC. The chain combines TRBV30 with TRBJ2-7, with 8 bases aligning to TRBD2. Germline CDR1 reads GTSNPN; CDR2 reads SVGIG (reference sequence). Trimming removed 0 bases from V and 1 base from J; junction bases left unmatched: 5. This CDR3 has 15 residues.

This clonotype came up many times. V and J are TRBV29-1 and TRBJ1-1, with TRBD1 identical over 9 bases. V lost 4 bases to trimming and J lost 4 bases; unmatched junction nucleotides: 10. The CDR3 contains 15 residues. Germline V gene data show CDR1 as SQVTM and CDR2 as ANQGSEA. The CDR3 DNA follows: TGCAGCGTTGGATACGTACAGGGGGCGCGCACTGAAGCTTTCTTT. It specifies CSVGYVQGARTEAFF.

This clonotype was counted a few times. The chain uses TRBV20-1 and TRBJ2-1; a weak D match, TRBD2 (5 bases). Trimming cost V 1 base and J 2 bases, with 9 bases left between them. CDR3 length equals 14 residues. Germline loops: CDR1 DFQATT, CDR2 SNEGSKA (reference sequence). As DNA, the CDR3 is TGCAGTGCTAGAGGAGCGGAACCCTACAATGAGCAGTTCTTC. As protein: CSARGAEPYNEQFF.

This clonotype appeared many times. This chain links TRBV7-9 with TRBJ1-1; D remains ambiguous. Germline V gene sequence: CDR1 SEHNR, CDR2 FQNEAQ (reference sequence). CDR3 size: 12 residues. V was shortened by 7 bases and J by 7 bases, with 13 bases between the two germline ends. The CDR3 region is CASTSIRGEAFF. CDR3 nucleotides: TGTGCCAGCACTTCCATCCGGGGTGAAGCTTTCTTT.